This TCR beta chain was identified during a study of PD-L1 blockade in urothelial cancer. In the study overall: Blood analyses occurred 3 weeks (second dose) and 6 weeks post treatment start.

Germline CDR1 is SGHRS and CDR2 is YFSETQ. This CDR3 has 15 residues. J gave up 2 bases and V 0 bases, and 4 bases lay outside the gene matches. TCRdb keeps only in-frame clones here, not all; method: immunoSEQ multiplex PCR. Among tens of thousands of clones listed, 65% to 90% were seen once. Time point described: pretreatment peripheral blood. The rearrangement uses TRBV5-1 and TRBJ2-7, with TRBD2 matching 8 bases. Sequences were derived from PBMCs, sampled around atezolizumab (anti-PD-L1) treatment. This sequence was found in a man between 65 and 85 years old with urothelial cancer. CDR3 nucleotide sequence: TGCGCCAGCAGCTTGGTTCCCGGGAGGGCCTACGAGCAGTACTTC. Its protein is CASSLVPGRAYEQYF.